These 16 T cell receptor beta chains were sequenced from one sample in a study of CD8+CD57+ T cells in acquired aplastic anemia. For CDR3 and TCR beta VDJ profiling, genomic DNA was the template used. One entry per CDR3 protein results from TCRdb running MiXCR on the reads. The sample comprises some 190,000 distinct CDR3 sequences, approximately 49% of which are singletons, and roughly 15% rests with the top ten. Input material: sorted CD4+, CD8+, or CD8+CD57+ T cells (not recorded which) from PBMCs. These receptors all come from a human donor in good health, serving as a control.

This clonotype was counted many times. The CDR3 DNA sequence: TGTGCCAGCAGTTTAAGGGGGACGGGGCAATACGAGCAGTACTTC. This gives the protein CASSLRGTGQYEQYF. The rearrangement links TRBV9 to TRBJ2-7, with D possibly TRBD1 on 6 matching bases. This CDR3 comprises 15 residues. V lost 5 bases and J lost 4, with 19 bases in between. The germline gives CDR1 SGDLS, CDR2 YYNGEE.

The chain has TRBV5-1 and TRBJ2-7, with TRBD2 matching 8 bases. Germline trimming cut 2 bases from V and 4 bases from J; bases unmatched to any gene: 8. CDR1 and CDR2 (germline): SGHRS, YFSETQ. CDR3 size: 15 residues. In nucleotides, the CDR3 is TGCGCCAGCAGCTTCGGGGGGGTCCCCAATTACGAGCAGTACTTC. Translating it yields CASSFGGVPNYEQYF.

In its sample, this clonotype was seen many times. The chain has TRBV19 and TRBJ2-5; tentative D call: TRBD2 (6 bases). There are 12 residues in the CDR3. Trimming removed 2 bases at V and 5 bases at J, with 6 bases between. The germline CDR1 and CDR2 sequences are LNHDA and SQIVND (reference sequence). The CDR3 loop reads CASSIRGETQYF. The CDR3 nucleotides read TGTGCCAGTAGTATACGGGGGGAGACCCAGTACTTC.

This chain joins TRBV19 and TRBJ1-1, with D possibly TRBD1 on 6 matching bases. This CDR3 spans 12 amino acids. Trimming removed 8 bases at V and 1 base at J, with 8 bases between. The germline gives CDR1 LNHDA, CDR2 SQIVND (reference sequence). CDR3: CASQQGNTEAFF. The CDR3 nucleotides are TGTGCCAGTCAACAGGGGAACACTGAAGCTTTCTTT.

This chain connects TRBV29-1 to TRBJ1-1; no reliable D call. The V end lost 4 bases, the J end lost 1 base, and 7 bases lay between the germline ends. The CDR3 contains 12 residues. The germline gives CDR1 SQVTM, CDR2 ANQGSEA. DNA for the CDR3: TGCAGCGTTGTTTTCGGGAACACTGAAGCTTTCTTT. Amino acids: CSVVFGNTEAFF.

The count of this clonotype is one. This rearrangement joins TRBV7-3 to TRBJ1-5; D ambiguous. V lost 5 bases and J lost 3, with 14 bases in between. This CDR3 comprises 15 residues. Germline CDR1 is SGHTA and CDR2 is FQGTGA. CDR3 region: CASSAGGLLNQPQHF. In DNA form, the CDR3 reads TGTGCCAGCAGCGCCGGCGGTCTGCTCAATCAGCCCCAGCATTTT.

The chain uses TRBV20-1 and TRBJ1-5, with 8 positions matching TRBD1. CDR3 length: 15 amino acids. Germline V gene data show CDR1 as DFQATT and CDR2 as SNEGSKA (reference sequence). J gave up 3 bases and V 2 bases, and 6 bases lay outside the gene matches. The CDR3 protein is CSARNPGQDNQPQHF. The CDR3 nucleotides are TGCAGTGCTAGAAACCCGGGACAGGACAATCAGCCCCAGCATTTT.

This CDR3 reads CASSQDLAGTQYF. Here the CDR3 DNA reads TGTGCCAGCAGCCAAGACCTAGCTGGGACCCAGTACTTC. The V call is TRBV14, the J call TRBJ2-7, with D perhaps matching TRBD2 (5 bases). The J call may be wrong; the DNA end is better matched by TRBJ2-5. CDR1 is SGHDN and CDR2 is FVKESK in the germline V gene. The CDR3 sequence is 13 residues long.

This clonotype appeared a single time. Germline and junction disagree at one end, which may indicate a read error. The J gene is TRBJ2-1, the V gene TRBV2, with TRBD1 matching 7 bases. Looked up from germline, CDR1 is SNHLY and CDR2 is FYNNEI. The CDR3 length is 12 residues. Here the CDR3 reads CAGSRDSNQQFF. CDR3 DNA sequence: TGTGCCGGATCCCGGGACAGCAATCAGCAGTTCTTC. The whole variable domain, remainder taken from reference TRBV2 and TRBJ2-1, is EPEVTQTPSHQVTQMGQEVILRCVPISNHLYFYWYRQILGQKVEFLVSFYNNEISEKSEIFDDQFSVERPDGSNFTLKIRSTKLEDSAMYFCAGSRDSNQQFFGPGTRLTVL.

The genes are TRBV5-1 and TRBJ2-3, with D possibly being TRBD1 (5 bases). The germline V and J ends were trimmed by 0 bases and 5 bases, with 10 bases remaining between them. Germline CDR1 reads SGHRS; CDR2 reads YFSETQ. The CDR3 runs to 14 residues. This CDR3 reads CASSLGSGQDTQYF. The CDR3 DNA follows: TGCGCCAGCAGCTTGGGGTCAGGGCAAGATACGCAGTATTTT.

This chain links TRBV24-1 with TRBJ2-1; D may be TRBD1 or TRBD2 (5 bases each). Germline V gene data show CDR1 as KGHDR and CDR2 as SFDVKD. V lost 5 bases and J 5 bases, leaving 9 bases between the germline ends. The CDR3 spans 13 residues. The chain's CDR3 is CATSGDRDNEQFF. In DNA, the CDR3 is TGTGCCACCAGTGGGGACCGAGACAATGAGCAGTTCTTC.

This clonotype was observed at least ten times. V gene TRBV4-3 combines with J gene TRBJ2-7; D gene ambiguous. V was shortened by 0 bases and J by 5 bases, with 8 bases between the two germline ends. The CDR3 length is 13 residues. Germline values: CDR1 LGHNA, CDR2 YSLEER. CDR3 amino acids: CASSQDWGNEQYF. The DNA for the CDR3 is TGCGCCAGCAGCCAAGATTGGGGTAACGAGCAGTACTTC.

In its sample, this clonotype was seen many times. The genes are TRBV28 and TRBJ2-7; D is possibly TRBD2 (5 bases). The V gene lost 0 bases and the J gene lost 7 bases, with 16 bases spanning the gap. This CDR3 is 15 amino acids long. The germline CDR1 and CDR2 sequences are MDHEN and SYDVKM. CDR3 sequence: CASSLWGVGLGEQYF. The DNA of the CDR3 is TGTGCCAGCAGTTTATGGGGAGTTGGACTTGGAGAGCAGTACTTC.

The chain recombines TRBV7-9 with TRBJ2-5, with D possibly matching TRBD1 (6 bases). This CDR3 is built from 16 residues. Germline values: CDR1 SEHNR, CDR2 FQNEAQ (reference sequence). Trimming stripped 3 bases from V and 11 bases from J, with 25 bases between. The CDR3 sequence is CASSLEQGTVTDTQYF. In DNA, the CDR3 is TGTGCCAGCAGCTTGGAACAGGGAACGGTAACAGATACGCAGTACTTC.

The J gene is TRBJ2-5, the V gene TRBV20-1; a possible D gene is TRBD2 (7 bases). The V gene's germline CDR1 is DFQATT and CDR2 SNEGSKA (reference sequence). The CDR3 has 14 residues. The V gene lost 6 bases and the J gene lost 5 bases, with 19 bases spanning the gap. The CDR3 sequence: CSAPTTGGGETQYF. In DNA, the CDR3 is TGCAGTGCACCGACAACGGGGGGCGGCGAGACCCAGTACTTC.

With respect to this clonotype: A much more abundant neighbour one base away suggests this may be a read error. V is TRBV3-1 and J is TRBJ2-7; no clear D gene. Germline values: CDR1 LGHDT, CDR2 YNNKEL (reference sequence). The CDR3 extends over 14 amino acids. CDR3 sequence: CASSQDLVVYELYF. The CDR3 bases are TGTGCCAGCAGCCAAGATCTCGTAGTCTACGAGCTGTACTTC.